This T cell receptor beta chain was captured by sequencing in a study of T-cell memory formation after mild COVID-19. Worth noting for this clonotype: No antigen is known for it.

General study results and limits: A second wave expanding day 15 to 37 was CD4+-biased; contracting clones were balanced. CD4+ contracting clones were mainly CM and EM; CD8+ ones, EMRA.

TCRdb passed the 5' RACE reads through MiXCR, listing each CDR3 protein once. Found here are more than 450,000 distinct CDR3 sequences, approximately 19% of them singletons; the top ten hold around 11%. V lost 1 base and J lost 1; bases outside the gene matches: 14. This CDR3 has 19 residues. V usage is TRBV5-7 and J usage is TRBJ2-4, with 7 bases lining up with TRBD1. TRBV5-7 is an open reading frame, and its role is uncertain. The clonotype comes from an adult woman who had mild COVID-19 (a few samples of this study predate the infection). Cell type and time point are not known. What was sequenced was PBMCs or a T cell subset sorted from them (not recorded which). The CDR3 bases are TGTGCCAGCAGCTTGCTCTGGGCAGGGGGTGTCTCGGCCAAAAACATTCAGTACTTC. This gives the protein CASSLLWAGGVSAKNIQYF.